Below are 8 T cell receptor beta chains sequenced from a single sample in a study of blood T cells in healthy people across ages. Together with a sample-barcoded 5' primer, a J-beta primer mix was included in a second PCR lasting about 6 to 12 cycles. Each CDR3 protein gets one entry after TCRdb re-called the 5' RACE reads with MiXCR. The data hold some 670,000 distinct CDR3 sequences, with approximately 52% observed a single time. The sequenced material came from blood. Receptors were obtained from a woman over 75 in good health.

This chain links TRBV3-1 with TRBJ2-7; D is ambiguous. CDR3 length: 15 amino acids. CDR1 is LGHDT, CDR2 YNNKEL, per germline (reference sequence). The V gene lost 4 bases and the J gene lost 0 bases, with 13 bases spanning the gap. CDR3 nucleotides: TGTGCCAGCAGCCGCCGGACCGGTAGCTCCTACGAGCAGTACTTC. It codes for CASSRRTGSSYEQYF.

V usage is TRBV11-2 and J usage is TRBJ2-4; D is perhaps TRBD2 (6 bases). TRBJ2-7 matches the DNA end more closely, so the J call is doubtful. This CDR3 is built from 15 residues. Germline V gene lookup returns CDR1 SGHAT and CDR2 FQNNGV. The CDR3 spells CASSLQPGENYEQYF. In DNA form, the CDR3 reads TGTGCCAGCAGCTTACAACCGGGAGAGAACTACGAGCAGTACTTC.

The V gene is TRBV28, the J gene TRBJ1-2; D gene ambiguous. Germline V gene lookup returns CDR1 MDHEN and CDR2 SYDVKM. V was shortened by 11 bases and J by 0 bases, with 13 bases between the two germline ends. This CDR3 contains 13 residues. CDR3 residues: CAASRDSNYGYTF. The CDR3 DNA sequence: TGTGCCGCCAGTCGCGACTCTAACTATGGCTACACCTTC.

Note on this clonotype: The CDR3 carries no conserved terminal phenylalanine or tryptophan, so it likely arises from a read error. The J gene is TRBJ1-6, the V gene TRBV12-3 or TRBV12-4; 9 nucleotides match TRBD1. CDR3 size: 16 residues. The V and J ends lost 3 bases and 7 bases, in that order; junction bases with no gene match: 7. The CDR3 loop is CASSLGQGFGNSPLHL. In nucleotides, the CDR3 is TGTGCCAGCAGTTTGGGACAGGGATTTGGCAATTCACCCCTCCACTTG.

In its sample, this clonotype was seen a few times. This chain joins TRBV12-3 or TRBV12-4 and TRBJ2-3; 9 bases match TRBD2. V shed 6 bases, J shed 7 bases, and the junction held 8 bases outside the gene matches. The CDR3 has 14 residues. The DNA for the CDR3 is TGTGCCAGCAGCGAGGGACTAGCCCCATATACGCAGTATTTT. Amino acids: CASSEGLAPYTQYF.

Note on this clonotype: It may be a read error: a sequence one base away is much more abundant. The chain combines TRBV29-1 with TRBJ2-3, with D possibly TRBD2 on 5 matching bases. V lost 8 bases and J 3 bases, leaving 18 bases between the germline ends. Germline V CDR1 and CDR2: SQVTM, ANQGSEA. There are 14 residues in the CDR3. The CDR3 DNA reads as TGCAGCTTCCTCTGGCTAGCCCGTACAGATACGCAGTATTTT. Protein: CSFLWLARTDTQYF.

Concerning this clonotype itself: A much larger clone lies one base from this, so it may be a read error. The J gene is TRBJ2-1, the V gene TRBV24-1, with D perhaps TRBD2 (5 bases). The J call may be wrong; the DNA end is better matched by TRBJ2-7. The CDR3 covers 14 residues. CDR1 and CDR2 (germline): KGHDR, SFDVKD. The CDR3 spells CATSDGGSYNEQYF. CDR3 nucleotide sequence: TGTGCCACCAGTGACGGAGGCTCCTACAATGAGCAGTACTTC.

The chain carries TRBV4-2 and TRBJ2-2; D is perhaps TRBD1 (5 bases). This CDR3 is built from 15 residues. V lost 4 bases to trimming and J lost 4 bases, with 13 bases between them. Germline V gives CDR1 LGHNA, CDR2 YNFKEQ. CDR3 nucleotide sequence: TGTGCCAGCAGCCCCGAGGAAGGGGCCACCGGGGAGCTGTTTTTT. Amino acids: CASSPEEGATGELFF.